The sample holds many counts of the clone carrying this T cell receptor beta chain. Its matching antigen is unknown. TCRdb fed the reads into MiXCR, producing one record per CDR3 protein. Of about 920,000 distinct CDR3 sequences in the sample, 30% to 40% were seen once. The CDR3 loop spans 13 amino acids. Trimming shortened V by 1 base and J by 6 bases, and 7 bases separated the two germline ends. CDR1 and CDR2 from the germline V gene are LGHNT and FRNRAP. This sample stems from a study of T cell repertoires in cytomegalovirus infection. Whole-study context: Recently identified HLA-C-restricted CMV epitopes were used, and well-studied HLA-B-restricted CMV epitopes were used as well. It was the public TCR beta signatures that indicated both CMV infection and matching HLA type.

Points from the study as a whole: There were HLA-C-restricted CMV-specific TCR beta clonotypes dominating the ex vivo response. Adding up the frequency of public TCR beta families identified people who carried CMV plus the relevant HLA.

This clonotype was obtained from a human donor in good health (CMV status not recorded). Some clones in this sample may be carry-over from other donors' samples. Sequences were derived from cultured CD8+ T cells from PBMCs, sampled from culture after CMV antigen stimulation. The chain joins TRBV12-5 to TRBJ1-5; D is uncertain. In nucleotides, the CDR3 is TGTGCTAGTGGTTTGGGGACTTTTCAGCCCCAGCATTTT. It yields the protein CASGLGTFQPQHF.